A single sample gave rise to the 5 T cell receptor beta chains below, sequenced in a study of shared clonotypes between healthy human individuals. Some clones are missing from TCRdb's copy, which holds only in-frame ones; the method was immunoSEQ multiplex PCR. Among millions of clones listed, about 92% were seen once. Cells designated naive CD8 were CD45RO-negative and were positively selected for CCR7, with terminally differentiated effector memory CD45RA+ cells excluded. The sequenced sample consisted of naive CD8+ T cells from PBMCs. The receptors stem from a man aged 18 to 29 in good health. Some clones in this sample may be carry-over from other donors' samples.

The chain employs TRBV7-3 and TRBJ2-1, with 11 bases that match TRBD2. The germline gives CDR1 SGHTA, CDR2 FQGTGA. The CDR3 sequence is 15 residues long. With 5 bases clipped from V and 1 base from J, the junction kept 1 base outside the gene matches. The DNA of the CDR3 is TGTGCCAGCAGCCCTAGCGGGAGGTCCTACAATGAGCAGTTCTTC. Translating gives CASSPSGRSYNEQFF.

The chain combines TRBV28 with TRBJ1-5; D remains unclear. The CDR3 has 15 residues. Looked up from germline, CDR1 is MDHEN and CDR2 is SYDVKM. Trimming pared 3 bases from V and 4 bases from J, leaving 13 bases between. CDR3 in amino acids: CASSFLPVGNQPQHF. The CDR3, as DNA: TGTGCCAGCAGTTTCCTCCCAGTGGGTAATCAGCCCCAGCATTTT.

The CDR3 DNA follows: TGTGCCAGCAGCTCCAGCTCCCGGGACAATGAGCAGTTCTTC. It yields the protein CASSSSSRDNEQFF. V usage is TRBV11-2 and J usage is TRBJ2-1, with D uncertain. The ends were cut back, 4 bases at V and 5 bases at J, with 12 bases in the middle. This CDR3 region has 14 residues. Germline CDR1 reads SGHAT; CDR2 reads FQNNGV.

This clone was picked up one time. The V and J genes are TRBV25-1 and TRBJ2-6; perhaps TRBD2 as D (5 bases). Between the trimmed V and J ends, which lost 1 base and 4 bases, there was a span of 8 bases. The V gene's germline CDR1 is MGHDK and CDR2 SYGVNS. There are 15 residues in the CDR3. DNA of the CDR3: TGTGCCAGCAGTGAATCGGGGTACGGGGCCAACGTCCTGACTTTC. The encoded protein is CASSESGYGANVLTF. Based on the CDR3 plus reference TRBV25-1 and TRBJ2-6, the full variable domain is EADIYQTPRYLVIGTGKKITLECSQTMGHDKMYWYQQDPGMELHLIHYSYGVNSTEKGDLSSESTVSRIRTEHFPLTLESARPSHTSQYLCASSESGYGANVLTFGAGSRLTVL.

This chain links TRBV4-2 with TRBJ2-1, with D tentatively TRBD2 (6 bases). This CDR3 is 18 amino acids long. Germline V gives CDR1 LGHNA, CDR2 YNFKEQ. V lost 4 bases to trimming and J lost 2 bases, with 21 bases between them. CDR3 DNA: TGTGCCAGCAGCCTCAGGGATCCGGGCGGGACTCCCTACAATGAGCAGTTCTTC. Translation: CASSLRDPGGTPYNEQFF.